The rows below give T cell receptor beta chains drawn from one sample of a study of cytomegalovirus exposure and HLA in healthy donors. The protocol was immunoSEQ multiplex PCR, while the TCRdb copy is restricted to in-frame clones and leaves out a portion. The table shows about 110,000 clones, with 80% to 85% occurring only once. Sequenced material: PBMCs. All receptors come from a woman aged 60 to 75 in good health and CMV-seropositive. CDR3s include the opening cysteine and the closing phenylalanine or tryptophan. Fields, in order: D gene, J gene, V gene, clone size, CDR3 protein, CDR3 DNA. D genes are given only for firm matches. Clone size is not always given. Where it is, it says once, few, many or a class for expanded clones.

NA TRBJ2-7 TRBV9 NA CASSVTGGSYEQYF TGTGCCAGCAGCGTAACTGGCGGCTCCTACGAGCAGTACTTC
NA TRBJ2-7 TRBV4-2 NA CASSRGTEGYEQYF TGTGCCAGCAGCCGCGGGACAGAAGGCTACGAGCAGTACTTC
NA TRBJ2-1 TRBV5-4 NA CASSPGSSSYNEQFF TGTGCCAGCAGCCCCGGCTCTAGCAGCTACAATGAGCAGTTCTTC
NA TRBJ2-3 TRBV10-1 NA CASSAVSQGAQYF TGCGCCAGCAGTGCTGTCTCCCAAGGGGCGCAGTATTTT
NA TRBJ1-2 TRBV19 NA CASYGQPHYGYTF TGTGCCAGTTATGGACAGCCTCACTATGGCTACACCTTC
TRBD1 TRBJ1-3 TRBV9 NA CASSQRGTGSGNTIYF TGTGCCAGCAGTCAACGAGGGACAGGGTCAGGAAACACCATATATTTT
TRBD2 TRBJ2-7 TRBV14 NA CASSLSGSYYEQYF TGTGCCAGCAGCCTTAGCGGGAGCTACTACGAGCAGTACTTC
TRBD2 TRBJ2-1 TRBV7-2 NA CASSLGLAGLNEQFF TGTGCCAGCAGCTTGGGGCTAGCGGGACTTAATGAGCAGTTCTTC
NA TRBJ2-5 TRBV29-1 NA CSVDTGFRQYF TGCAGCGTTGACACAGGGTTTCGGCAGTACTTC
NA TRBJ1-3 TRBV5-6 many CASSFGQSGNTIYF TGTGCCAGCAGCTTCGGACAGTCGGGAAACACCATATATTTT